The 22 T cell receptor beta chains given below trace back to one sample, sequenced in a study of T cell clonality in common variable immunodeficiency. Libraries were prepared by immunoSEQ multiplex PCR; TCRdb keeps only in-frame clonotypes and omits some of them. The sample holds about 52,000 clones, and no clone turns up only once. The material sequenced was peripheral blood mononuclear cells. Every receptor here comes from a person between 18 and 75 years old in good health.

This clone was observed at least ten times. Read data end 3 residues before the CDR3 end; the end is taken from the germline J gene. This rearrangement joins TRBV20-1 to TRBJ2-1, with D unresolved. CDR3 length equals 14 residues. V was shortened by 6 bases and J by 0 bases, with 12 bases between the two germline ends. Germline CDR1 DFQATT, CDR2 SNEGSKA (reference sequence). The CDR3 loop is CSARRPSSYNEQFF. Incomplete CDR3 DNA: TGCAGTGCAAGAAGGCCCAGCTCCTACAATGAG.

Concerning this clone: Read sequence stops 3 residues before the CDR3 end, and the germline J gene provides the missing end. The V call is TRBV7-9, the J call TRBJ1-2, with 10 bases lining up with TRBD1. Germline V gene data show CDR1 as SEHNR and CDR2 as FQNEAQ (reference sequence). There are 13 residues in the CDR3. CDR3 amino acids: CASSWDRGYDYTF. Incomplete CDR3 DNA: TGTGCCAGCAGTTGGGACAGGGGCTACGAC.

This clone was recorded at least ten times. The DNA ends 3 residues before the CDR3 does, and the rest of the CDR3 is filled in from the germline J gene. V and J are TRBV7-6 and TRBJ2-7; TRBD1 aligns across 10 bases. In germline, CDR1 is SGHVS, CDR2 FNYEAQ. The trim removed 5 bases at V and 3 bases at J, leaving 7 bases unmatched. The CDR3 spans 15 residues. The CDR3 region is CASSLDRGLYYEQYF. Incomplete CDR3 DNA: TGTGCCAGCAGCCTAGACAGGGGGCTATACTACGAG. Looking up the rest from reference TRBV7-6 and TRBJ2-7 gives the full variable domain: GAGVSQSPRYKVTKRGQDVALRCDPISGHVSLYWYRQALGQGPEFLTYFNYEAQQDKSGLPNDRFSAERPEGSISTLTIQRTEQRDSAMYRCASSLDRGLYYEQYFGPGTRLTVT.

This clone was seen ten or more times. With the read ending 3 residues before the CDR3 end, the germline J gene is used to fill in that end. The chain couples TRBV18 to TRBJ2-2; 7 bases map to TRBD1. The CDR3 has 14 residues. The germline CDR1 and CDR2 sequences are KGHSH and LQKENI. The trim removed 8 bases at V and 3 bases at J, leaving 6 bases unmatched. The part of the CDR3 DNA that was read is TGTGCCAGCCAGCGACAGGGAGACACCGGGGAG. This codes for CASQRQGDTGE. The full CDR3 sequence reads CASQRQGDTGELFF.

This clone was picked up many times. The CDR3 reads CASSTSLATTYEQYF. Partial CDR3 DNA: TGTGCCAGTAGTACCTCACTAGCAACTACCTACGAG. The chain has TRBV19 and TRBJ2-7; possible D gene TRBD2, 6 bases. The observed sequence ends 3 residues before the CDR3 terminus, with the missing tail filled in from the germline J gene. The germline V gene has CDR1 LNHDA and CDR2 SQIVND (reference sequence). The germline V and J ends were trimmed by 4 bases and 2 bases, with 15 bases remaining between them. The CDR3 consists of 15 residues.

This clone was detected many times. The part of the CDR3 DNA that was read is TGTGCCAGCCACAAAGGGGGTTCCAATGAAAAA. It yields the protein CASHKGGSNEK. The full CDR3 sequence reads CASHKGGSNEKLFF. V is TRBV18 and J is TRBJ1-4; D is perhaps TRBD1 (6 bases). The CDR3 extends 3 residues past the end of the read, so its final part is completed from the germline J gene. Germline CDR1 KGHSH, CDR2 LQKENI. The CDR3 contains 14 residues. Trimming took 8 bases from V and 5 from J, leaving 15 bases between them. Full variable domain (rest looked up from reference TRBV18 and TRBJ1-4): NAGVMQNPRHLVRRRGQEARLRCSPMKGHSHVYWYRQLPEEGLKFMVYLQKENIIDESGMPKERFSAEFPKEGPSILRIQQVVRGDSAAYFCASHKGGSNEKLFFGSGTQLSVL.

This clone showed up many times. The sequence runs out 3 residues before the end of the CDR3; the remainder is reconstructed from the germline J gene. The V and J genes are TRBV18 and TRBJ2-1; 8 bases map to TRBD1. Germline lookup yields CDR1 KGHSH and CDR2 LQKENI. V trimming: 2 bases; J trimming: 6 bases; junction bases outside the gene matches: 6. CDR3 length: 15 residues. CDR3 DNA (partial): TGTGCCAGCTCACCATACGGACAGGGTCGCAATGAG. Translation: CASSPYGQGRNE. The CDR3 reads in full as CASSPYGQGRNEQFF.

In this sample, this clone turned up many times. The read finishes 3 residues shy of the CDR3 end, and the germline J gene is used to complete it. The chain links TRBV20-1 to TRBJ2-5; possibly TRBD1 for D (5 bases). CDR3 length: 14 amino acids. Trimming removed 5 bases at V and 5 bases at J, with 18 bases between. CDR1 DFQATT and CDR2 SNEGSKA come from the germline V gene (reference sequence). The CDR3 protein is CSAPSVGLWETQYF. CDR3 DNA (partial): TGCAGTGCTCCCTCGGTGGGGCTTTGGGAGACC.

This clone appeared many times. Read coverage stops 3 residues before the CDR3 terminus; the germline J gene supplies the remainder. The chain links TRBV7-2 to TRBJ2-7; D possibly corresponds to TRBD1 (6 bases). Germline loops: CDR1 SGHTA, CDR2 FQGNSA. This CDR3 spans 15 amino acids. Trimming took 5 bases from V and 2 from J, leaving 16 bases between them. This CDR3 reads CASSPKGGGPYEQYF. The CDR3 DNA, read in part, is TGTGCCAGCAGCCCCAAAGGTGGGGGCCCCTACGAG.

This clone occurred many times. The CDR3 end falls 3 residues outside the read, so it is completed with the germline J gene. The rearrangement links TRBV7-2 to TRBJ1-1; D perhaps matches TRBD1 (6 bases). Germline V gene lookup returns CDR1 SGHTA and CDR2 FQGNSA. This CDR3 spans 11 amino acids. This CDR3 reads CASRLQGAAFF. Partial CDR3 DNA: TGTGCCAGCCGATTACAGGGTGCA. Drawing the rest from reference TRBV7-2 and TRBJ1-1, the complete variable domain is GAGVSQSPSNKVTEKGKDVELRCDPISGHTALYWYRQSLGQGLEFLIYFQGNSAPDKSGLPSDRFSAERTGGSVSTLTIQRTQQEDSAVYLCASRLQGAAFFGQGTRLTVV.

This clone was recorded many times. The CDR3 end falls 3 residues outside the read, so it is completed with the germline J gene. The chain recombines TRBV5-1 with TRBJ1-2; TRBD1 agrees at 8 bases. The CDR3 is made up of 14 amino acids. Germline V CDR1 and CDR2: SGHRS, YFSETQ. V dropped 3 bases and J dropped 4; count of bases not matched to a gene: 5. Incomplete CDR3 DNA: TGCGCCAGCAGCTGGGAGACAGGGGCCTATGGC. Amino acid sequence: CASSWETGAYG. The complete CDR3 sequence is CASSWETGAYGYTF.

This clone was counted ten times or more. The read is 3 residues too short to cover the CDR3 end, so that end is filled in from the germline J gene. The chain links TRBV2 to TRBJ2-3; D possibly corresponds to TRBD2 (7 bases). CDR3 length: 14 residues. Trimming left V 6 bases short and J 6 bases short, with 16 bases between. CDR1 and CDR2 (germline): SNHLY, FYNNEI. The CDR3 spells CASSAGAPADTQYF. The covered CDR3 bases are TGTGCCAGCAGCGCGGGGGCCCCAGCGGATACG. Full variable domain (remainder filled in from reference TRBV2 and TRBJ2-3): EPEVTQTPSHQVTQMGQEVILRCVPISNHLYFYWYRQILGQKVEFLVSFYNNEISEKSEIFDDQFSVERPDGSNFTLKIRSTKLEDSAMYFCASSAGAPADTQYFGPGTRLTVL.

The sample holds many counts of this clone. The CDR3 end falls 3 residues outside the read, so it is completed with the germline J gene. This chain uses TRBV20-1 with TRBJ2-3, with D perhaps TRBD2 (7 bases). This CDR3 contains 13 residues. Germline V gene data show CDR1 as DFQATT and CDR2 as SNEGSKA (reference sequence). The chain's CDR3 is CSARGRARETQYF. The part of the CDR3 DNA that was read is TGCAGTGCCAGGGGTAGGGCGCGGGAGACG.

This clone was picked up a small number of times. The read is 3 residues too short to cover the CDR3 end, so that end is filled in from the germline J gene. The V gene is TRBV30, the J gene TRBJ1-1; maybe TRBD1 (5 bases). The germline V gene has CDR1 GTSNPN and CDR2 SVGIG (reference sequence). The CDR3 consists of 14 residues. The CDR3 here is CAWARTNSYNEAFF. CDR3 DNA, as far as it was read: TGTGCCTGGGCAAGGACAAACTCCTACAATGAG.

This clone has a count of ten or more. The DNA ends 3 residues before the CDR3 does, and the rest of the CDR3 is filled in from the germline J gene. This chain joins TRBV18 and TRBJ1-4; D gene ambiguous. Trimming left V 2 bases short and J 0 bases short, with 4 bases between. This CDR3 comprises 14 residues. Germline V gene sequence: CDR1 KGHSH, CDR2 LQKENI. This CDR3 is CASSPRATNEKLFF. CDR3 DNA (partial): TGTGCCAGCTCACCAAGGGCAACTAATGAAAAA.

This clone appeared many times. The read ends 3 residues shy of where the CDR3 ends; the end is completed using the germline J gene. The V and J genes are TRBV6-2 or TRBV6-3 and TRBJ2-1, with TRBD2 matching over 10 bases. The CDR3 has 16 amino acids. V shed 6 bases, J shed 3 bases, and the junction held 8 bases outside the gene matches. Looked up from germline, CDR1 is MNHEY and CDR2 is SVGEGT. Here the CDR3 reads CASRNSGGPNYNEQFF. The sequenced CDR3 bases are TGTGCCAGCAGAAATAGCGGGGGGCCAAACTACAATGAG.

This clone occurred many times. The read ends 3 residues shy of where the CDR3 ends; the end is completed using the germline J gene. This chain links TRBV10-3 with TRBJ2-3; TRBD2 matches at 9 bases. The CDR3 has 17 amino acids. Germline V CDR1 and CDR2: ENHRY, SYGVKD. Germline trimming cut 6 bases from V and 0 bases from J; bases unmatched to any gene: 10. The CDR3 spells CAIRPLRGGSSTDTQYF. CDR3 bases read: TGTGCCATCAGACCCCTGCGGGGGGGTTCTAGCACAGATACG.

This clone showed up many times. The part of the CDR3 DNA that was read is TGCAGTGCTATTAGCGGGAGTGCTACCTACGAG. Its translation: CSAISGSATYE. The full CDR3 reads CSAISGSATYEQYF. This chain connects TRBV20-1 to TRBJ2-7; 9 bases align to TRBD2. The CDR3 extends 3 residues past the end of the read, so its final part is completed from the germline J gene. J lost 2 bases, V lost 4 bases, and 6 bases had no gene match. Germline V gene data show CDR1 as DFQATT and CDR2 as SNEGSKA (reference sequence). CDR3 size: 14 residues.

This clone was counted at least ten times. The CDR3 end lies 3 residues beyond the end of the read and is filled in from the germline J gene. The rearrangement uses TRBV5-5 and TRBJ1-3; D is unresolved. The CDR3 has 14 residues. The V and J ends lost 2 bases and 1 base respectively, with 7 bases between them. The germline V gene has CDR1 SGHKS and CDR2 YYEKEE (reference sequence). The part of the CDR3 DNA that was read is TGTGCCAGCAGCTTAGGTGGTTCTGGAAACACC. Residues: CASSLGGSGNT. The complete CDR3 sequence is CASSLGGSGNTIYF.

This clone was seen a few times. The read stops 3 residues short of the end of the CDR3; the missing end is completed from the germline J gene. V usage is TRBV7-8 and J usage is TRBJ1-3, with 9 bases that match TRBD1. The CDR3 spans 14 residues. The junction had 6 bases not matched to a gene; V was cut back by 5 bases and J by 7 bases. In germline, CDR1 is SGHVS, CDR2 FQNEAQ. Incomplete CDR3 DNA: TGTGCCAGCAGCACAACAGGGGGCTCGAACACC. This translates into CASSTTGGSNT. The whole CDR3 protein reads CASSTTGGSNTIYF.

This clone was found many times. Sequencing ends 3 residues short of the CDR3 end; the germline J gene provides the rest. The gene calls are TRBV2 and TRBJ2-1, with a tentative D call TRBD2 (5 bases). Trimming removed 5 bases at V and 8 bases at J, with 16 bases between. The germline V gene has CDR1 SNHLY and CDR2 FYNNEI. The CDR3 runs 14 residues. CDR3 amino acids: CASSQTYLAYEQFF. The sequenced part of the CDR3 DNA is TGTGCCAGCAGTCAAACCTACCTAGCATATGAG.

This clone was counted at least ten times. CDR3 sequence: CASSPRTLGANVLTF. The covered CDR3 bases are TGTGCCAGCAGCCCTCGGACACTTGGGGCCAACGTC. This chain joins TRBV7-9 and TRBJ2-6; perhaps TRBD1 as D (5 bases). The read terminates 3 residues ahead of where the CDR3 ends, so the germline J gene completes it. The CDR3 sequence is 15 residues long. Germline loops: CDR1 SEHNR, CDR2 FQNEAQ (reference sequence). With 5 bases removed from V and 3 bases from J, the gap between germline ends came to 11 bases.